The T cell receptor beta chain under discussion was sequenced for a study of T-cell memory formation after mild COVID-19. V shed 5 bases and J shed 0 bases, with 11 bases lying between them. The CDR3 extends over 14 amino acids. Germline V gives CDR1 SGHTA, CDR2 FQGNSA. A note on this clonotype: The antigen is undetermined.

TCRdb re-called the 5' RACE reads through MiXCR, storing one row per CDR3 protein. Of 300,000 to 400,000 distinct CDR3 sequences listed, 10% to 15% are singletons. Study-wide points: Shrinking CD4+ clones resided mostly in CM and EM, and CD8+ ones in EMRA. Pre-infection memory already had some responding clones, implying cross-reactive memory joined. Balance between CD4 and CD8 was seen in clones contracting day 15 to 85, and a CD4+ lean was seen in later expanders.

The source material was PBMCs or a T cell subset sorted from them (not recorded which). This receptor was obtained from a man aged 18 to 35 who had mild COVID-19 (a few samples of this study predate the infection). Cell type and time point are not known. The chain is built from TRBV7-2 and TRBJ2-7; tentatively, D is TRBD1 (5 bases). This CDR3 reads CASSRNQGSYEQYF. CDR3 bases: TGTGCCAGCAGCCGGAACCAGGGCTCCTACGAGCAGTACTTC.